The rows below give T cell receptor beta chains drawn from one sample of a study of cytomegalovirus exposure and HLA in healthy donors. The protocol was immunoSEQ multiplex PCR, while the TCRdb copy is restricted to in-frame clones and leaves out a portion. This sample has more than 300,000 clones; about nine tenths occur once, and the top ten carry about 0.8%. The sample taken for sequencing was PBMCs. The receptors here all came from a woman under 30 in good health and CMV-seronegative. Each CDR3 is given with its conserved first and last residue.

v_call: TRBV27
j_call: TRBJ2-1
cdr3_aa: CASSPHPYRGLYNEQFF

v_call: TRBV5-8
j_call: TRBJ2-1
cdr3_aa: CASSVTRGPDPSYNEQFF

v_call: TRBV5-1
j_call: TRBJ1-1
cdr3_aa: CASTVGTGDWTEAFF

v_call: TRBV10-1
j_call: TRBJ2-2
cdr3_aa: CASSPSAGGELFF

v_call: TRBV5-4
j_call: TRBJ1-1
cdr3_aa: CASSGSGNTEAFF

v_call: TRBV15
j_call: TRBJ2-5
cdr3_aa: CATSRGELGLQETQYF

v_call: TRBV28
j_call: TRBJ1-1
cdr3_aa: CASSSRQGTTEAFF

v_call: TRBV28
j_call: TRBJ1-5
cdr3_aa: CASSLPSPFTQPQHF

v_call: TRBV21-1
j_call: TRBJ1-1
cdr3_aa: CASSTTRTRENTEAFF

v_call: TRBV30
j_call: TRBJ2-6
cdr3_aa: CAWSVLWTGGGSGANVLTF

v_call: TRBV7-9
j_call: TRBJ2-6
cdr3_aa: CASSLPVSGANVLTF

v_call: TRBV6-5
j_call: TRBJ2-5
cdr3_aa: CASSLNRQETQYF

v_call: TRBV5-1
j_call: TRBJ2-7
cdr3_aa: CASSLYSGTGSREQYF

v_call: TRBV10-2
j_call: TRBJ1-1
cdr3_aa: CASSEPGGNTEAFF

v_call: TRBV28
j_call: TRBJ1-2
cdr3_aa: CASSSWTGRYGYTF

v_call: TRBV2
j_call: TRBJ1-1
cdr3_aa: CASSRDPGGPFF

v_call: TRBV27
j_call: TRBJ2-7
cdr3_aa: CASRRTFADRALYEQYF

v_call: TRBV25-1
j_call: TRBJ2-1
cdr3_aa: CASSEGLAVYNEQFF

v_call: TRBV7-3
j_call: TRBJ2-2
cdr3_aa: CASSRRVLGTGELFF

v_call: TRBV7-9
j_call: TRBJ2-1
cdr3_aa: CASSSLAGANDEQFF

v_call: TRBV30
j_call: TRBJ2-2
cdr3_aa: CAWREQGTNTGELFF

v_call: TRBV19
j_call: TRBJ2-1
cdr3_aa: CASRSIGIQGNNEQFF

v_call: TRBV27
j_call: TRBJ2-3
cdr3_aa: CASSFRLAGGTDTQYF

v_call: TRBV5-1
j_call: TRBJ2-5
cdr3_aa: CASRTYHAPQETQYF

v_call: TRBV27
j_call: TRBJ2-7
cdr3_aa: CASSISMDRVAEQYF

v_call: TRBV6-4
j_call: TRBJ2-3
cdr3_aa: CASSDNSEGHTQYF

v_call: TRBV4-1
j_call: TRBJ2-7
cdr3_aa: CASSQVQAPSYEQYF

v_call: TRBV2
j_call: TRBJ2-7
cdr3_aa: CASRGGQGSYEQYF

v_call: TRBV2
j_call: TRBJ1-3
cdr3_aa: CASSETSSSGNTIYF

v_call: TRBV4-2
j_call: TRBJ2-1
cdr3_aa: CASSQPGTSGGRSYNEQFF